Sequencing of this TCR beta chain was carried out in a study of T-cell reconstitution after alpha-beta-depleted transplantation in children. This sample's TCRbeta library carried unique molecular identifier barcodes. One entry per CDR3 protein results from TCRdb running MiXCR on the PCR reads. The sample includes some 550,000 distinct CDR3 sequences, around 17% of them seen just once. Per germline, CDR1 LNHDA and CDR2 SQIVND (reference sequence). V gave up 7 bases and J gave up 8 bases, with 20 bases separating them. This CDR3 is 15 amino acids long. The material sequenced was PBMCs from the stem cell graft donor, taken from the stem cell graft. This clonotype was obtained from a human donor who donated a stem cell graft to a child with acute lymphoblastic leukemia. The chain uses TRBV19 and TRBJ1-4; D remains unclear. This CDR3 is CASTPGPALWEKLFF. In nucleotides, the CDR3 is TGTGCCAGTACCCCAGGACCGGCTCTCTGGGAAAAACTGTTTTTT.